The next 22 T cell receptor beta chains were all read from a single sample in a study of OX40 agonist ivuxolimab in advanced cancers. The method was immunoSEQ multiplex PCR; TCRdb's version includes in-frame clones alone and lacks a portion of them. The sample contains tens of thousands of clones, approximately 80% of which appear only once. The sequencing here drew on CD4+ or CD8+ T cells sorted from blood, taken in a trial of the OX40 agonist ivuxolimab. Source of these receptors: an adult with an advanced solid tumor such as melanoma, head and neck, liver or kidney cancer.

This chain's CDR3 is CSVEDTSGRAGEQYF. CDR3 in DNA: TGCAGCGTTGAAGATACTAGCGGGAGGGCCGGGGAGCAGTACTTC. The rearrangement uses TRBV29-1 and TRBJ2-7, with 13 bases identical to TRBD2. V was pared by 0 bases and J by 7 bases, with 6 bases of the junction left unmatched. The CDR3 extends over 15 amino acids. The germline gives CDR1 SQVTM, CDR2 ANQGSEA.

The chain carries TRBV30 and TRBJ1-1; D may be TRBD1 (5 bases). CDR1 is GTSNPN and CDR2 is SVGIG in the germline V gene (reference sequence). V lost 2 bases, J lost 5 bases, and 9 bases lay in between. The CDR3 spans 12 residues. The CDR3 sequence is CAWSSGGTEAFF. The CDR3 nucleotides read TGTGCCTGGAGTTCTGGGGGAACTGAAGCTTTCTTT.

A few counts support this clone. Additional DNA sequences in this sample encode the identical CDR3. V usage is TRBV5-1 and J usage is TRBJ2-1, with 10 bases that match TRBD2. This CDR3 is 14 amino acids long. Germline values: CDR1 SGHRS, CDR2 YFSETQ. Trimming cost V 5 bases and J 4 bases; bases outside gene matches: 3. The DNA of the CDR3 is TGCGCCAGCAGTTCAGCGGGAGGGTACAATGAGCAGTTCTTC. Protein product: CASSSAGGYNEQFF.

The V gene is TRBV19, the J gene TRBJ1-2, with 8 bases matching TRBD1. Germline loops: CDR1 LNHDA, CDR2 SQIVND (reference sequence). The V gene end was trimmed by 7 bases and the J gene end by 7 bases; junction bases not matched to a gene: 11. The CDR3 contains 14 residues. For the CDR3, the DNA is TGTGCCAGTACCCAGACCAGGGGGCAGGCTGGCTACACCTTC. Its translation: CASTQTRGQAGYTF.

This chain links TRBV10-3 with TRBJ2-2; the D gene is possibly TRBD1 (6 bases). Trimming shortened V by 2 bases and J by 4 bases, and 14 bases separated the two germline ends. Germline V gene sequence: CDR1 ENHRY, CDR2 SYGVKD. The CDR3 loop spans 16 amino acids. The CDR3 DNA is TGTGCCATCAGTGAGACCGTGGACAGTTTCACCGGGGAGCTGTTTTTT. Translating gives CAISETVDSFTGELFF.

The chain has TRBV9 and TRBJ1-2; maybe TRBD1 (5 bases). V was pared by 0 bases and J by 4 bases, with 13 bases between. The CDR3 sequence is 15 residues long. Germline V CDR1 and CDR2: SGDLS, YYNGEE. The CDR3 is CASSVEGGGLYGYTF. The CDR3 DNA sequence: TGTGCCAGCAGCGTAGAGGGTGGGGGACTCTATGGCTACACCTTC. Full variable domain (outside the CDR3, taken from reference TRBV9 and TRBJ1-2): DSGVTQTPKHLITATGQRVTLRCSPRSGDLSVYWYQQSLDQGLQFLIQYYNGEERAKGNILERFSAQQFPDLHSELNLSSLELGDSALYFCASSVEGGGLYGYTFGSGTRLTVV.

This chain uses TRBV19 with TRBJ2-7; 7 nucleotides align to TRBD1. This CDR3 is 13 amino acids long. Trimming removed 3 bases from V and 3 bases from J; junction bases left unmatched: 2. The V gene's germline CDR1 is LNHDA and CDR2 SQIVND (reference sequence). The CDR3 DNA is TGTGCCAGTAGTATCGGACAGGTCTACGAGCAGTACTTC. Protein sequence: CASSIGQVYEQYF.

The CDR3 region has the DNA TGTGCCAGCAGCTTGGCTGGTACAGTTCTGGGGGAGCTGTTTTTT. Translating gives CASSLAGTVLGELFF. The V gene is TRBV5-5, the J gene TRBJ2-2; D ambiguous. CDR1 is SGHKS, CDR2 YYEKEE, per germline (reference sequence). The CDR3 runs to 15 residues. The germline V and J ends were trimmed by 0 bases and 8 bases, with 14 bases remaining between them.

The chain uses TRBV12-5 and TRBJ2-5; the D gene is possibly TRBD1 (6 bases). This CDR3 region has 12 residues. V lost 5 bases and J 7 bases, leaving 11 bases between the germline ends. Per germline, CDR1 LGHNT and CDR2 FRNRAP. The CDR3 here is CASGLGAGTQYF. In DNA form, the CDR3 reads TGTGCTAGTGGTCTGGGGGCAGGGACCCAGTACTTC.

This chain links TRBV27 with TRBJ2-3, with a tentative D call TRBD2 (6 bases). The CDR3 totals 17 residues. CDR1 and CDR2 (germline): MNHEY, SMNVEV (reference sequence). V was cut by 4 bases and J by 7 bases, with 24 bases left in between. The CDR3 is CASSYEPVGGVGNTQYF. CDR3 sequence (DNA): TGTGCCAGCAGTTACGAGCCGGTGGGCGGGGTAGGAAATACGCAGTATTTT.

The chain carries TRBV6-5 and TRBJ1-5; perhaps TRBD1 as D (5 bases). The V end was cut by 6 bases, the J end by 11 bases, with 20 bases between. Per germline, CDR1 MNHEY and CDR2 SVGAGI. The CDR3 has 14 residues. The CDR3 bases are TGTGCCAGCAGCTCGACCGGGGCCGGGGGGGCCCAGCATTTT. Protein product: CASSSTGAGGAQHF.

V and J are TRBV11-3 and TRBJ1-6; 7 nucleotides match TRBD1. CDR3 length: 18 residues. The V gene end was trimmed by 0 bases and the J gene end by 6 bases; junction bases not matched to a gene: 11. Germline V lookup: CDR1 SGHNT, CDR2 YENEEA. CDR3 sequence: CASSLDPRDRRCNSPLHF. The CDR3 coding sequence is TGTGCCAGCAGCTTAGATCCCCGGGACAGACGATGTAATTCACCCCTCCACTTT.

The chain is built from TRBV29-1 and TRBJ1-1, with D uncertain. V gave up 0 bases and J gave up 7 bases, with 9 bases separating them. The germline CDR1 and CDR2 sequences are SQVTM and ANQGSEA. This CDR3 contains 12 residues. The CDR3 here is CSVEDLTGEAFF. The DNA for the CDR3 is TGCAGCGTTGAAGACCTAACCGGTGAAGCTTTCTTT.

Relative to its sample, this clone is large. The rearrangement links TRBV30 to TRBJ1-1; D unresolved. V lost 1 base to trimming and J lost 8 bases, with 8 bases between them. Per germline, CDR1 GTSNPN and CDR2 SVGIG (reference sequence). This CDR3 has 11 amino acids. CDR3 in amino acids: CAWSALPEAFF. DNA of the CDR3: TGTGCCTGGAGTGCTCTCCCGGAAGCTTTCTTT.

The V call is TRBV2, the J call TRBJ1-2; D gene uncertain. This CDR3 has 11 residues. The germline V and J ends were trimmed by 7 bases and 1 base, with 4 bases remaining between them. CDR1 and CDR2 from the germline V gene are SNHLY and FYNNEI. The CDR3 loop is CASILNYGYTF. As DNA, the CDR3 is TGTGCCAGCATCCTTAACTATGGCTACACCTTC.

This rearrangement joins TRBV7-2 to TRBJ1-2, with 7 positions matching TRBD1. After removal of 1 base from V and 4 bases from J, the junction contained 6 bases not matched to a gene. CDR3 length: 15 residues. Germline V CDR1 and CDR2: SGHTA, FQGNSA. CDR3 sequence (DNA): TGTGCCAGCAGCTTAGATAAGGGGGCCGTCTATGGCTACACCTTC. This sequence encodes CASSLDKGAVYGYTF.

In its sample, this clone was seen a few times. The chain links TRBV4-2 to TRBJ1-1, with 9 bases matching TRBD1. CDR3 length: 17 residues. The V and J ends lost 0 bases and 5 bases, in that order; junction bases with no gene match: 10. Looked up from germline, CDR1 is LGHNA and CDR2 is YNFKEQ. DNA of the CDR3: TGTGCCAGCAGCCAAGAAGCCCCTGGGACAGGGTTGACTGAAGCTTTCTTT. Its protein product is CASSQEAPGTGLTEAFF.

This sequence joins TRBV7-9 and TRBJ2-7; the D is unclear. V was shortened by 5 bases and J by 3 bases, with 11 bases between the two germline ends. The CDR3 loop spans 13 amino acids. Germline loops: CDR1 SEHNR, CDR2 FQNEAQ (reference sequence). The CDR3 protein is CASSAQSVYEQYF. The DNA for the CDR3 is TGTGCCAGCAGCGCCCAGTCAGTCTACGAGCAGTACTTC.

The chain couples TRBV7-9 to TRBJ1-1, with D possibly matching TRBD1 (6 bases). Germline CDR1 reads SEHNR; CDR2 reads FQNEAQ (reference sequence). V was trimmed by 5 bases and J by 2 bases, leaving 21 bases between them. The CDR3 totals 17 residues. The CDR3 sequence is CASSPHPGGQFNTEAFF. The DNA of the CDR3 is TGTGCCAGCAGCCCCCATCCAGGTGGACAGTTCAACACTGAAGCTTTCTTT. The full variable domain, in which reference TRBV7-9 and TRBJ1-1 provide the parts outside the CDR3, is DTGVSQNPRHKITKRGQNVTFRCDPISEHNRLYWYRQTLGQGPEFLTYFQNEAQLEKSRLLSDRFSAERPKGSFSTLEIQRTEQGDSAMYLCASSPHPGGQFNTEAFFGQGTRLTVV.

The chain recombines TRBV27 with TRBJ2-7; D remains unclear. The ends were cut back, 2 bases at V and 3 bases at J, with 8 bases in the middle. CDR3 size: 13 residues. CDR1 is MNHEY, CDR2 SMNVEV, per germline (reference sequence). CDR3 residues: CASSLGRHYEQYF. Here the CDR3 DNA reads TGTGCCAGCAGTTTAGGCAGGCACTACGAGCAGTACTTC.

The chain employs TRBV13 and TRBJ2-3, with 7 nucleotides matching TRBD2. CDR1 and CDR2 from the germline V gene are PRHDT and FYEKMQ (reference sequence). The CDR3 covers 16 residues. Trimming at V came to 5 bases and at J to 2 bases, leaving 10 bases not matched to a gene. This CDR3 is CASSAAGDPLTDTQYF. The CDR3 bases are TGTGCCAGCAGCGCCGCGGGAGACCCCCTCACAGATACGCAGTATTTT.

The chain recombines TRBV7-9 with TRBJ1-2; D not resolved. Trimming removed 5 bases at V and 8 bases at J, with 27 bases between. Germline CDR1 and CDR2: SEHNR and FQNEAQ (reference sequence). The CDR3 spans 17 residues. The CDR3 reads CASSALADGKLYGGYTF. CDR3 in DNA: TGTGCCAGCAGCGCACTCGCAGACGGGAAGCTCTATGGGGGCTACACCTTC.